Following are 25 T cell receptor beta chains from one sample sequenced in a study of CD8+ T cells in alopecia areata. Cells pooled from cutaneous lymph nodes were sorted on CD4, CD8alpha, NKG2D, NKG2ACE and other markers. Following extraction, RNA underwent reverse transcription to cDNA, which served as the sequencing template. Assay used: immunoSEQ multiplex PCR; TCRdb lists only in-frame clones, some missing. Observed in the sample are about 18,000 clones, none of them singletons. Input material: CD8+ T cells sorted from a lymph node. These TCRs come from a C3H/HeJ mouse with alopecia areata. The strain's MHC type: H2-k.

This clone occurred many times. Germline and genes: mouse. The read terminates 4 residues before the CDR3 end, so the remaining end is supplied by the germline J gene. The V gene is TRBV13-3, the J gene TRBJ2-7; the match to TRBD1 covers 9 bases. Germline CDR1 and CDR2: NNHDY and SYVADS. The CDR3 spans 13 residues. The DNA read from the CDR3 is TGTGCCAGCAGTGATGGGGACAGGGAT. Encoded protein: CASSDGDRD. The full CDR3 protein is CASSDGDRDEQYF.

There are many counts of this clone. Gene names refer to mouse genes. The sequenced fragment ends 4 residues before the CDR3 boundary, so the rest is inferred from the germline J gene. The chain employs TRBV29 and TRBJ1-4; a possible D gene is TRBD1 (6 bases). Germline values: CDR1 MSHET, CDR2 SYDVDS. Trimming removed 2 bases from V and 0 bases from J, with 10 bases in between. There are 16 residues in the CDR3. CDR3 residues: CASSLADSFSNERLFF. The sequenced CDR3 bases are TGTGCTAGCAGTTTAGCGGACAGTTTTTCCAACGAA.

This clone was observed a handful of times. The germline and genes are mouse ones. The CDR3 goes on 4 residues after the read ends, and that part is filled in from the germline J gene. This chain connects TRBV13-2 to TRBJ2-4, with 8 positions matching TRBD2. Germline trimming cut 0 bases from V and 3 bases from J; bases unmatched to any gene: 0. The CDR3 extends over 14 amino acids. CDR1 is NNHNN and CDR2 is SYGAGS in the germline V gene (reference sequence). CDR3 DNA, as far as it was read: TGTGCCAGCGGTGATGCTGGGGGGCAAAAC. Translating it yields CASGDAGGQN. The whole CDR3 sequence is CASGDAGGQNTLYF.

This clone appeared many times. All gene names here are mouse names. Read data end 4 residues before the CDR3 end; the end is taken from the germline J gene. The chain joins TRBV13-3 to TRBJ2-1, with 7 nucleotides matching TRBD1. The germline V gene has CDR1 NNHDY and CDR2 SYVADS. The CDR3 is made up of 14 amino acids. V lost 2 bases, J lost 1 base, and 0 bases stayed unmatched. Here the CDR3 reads CASSEGQNYAEQFF. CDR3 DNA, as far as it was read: TGTGCCAGCAGTGAGGGACAGAACTATGCT.

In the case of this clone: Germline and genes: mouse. CDR3: CAWSFTGGAYEQYF. CDR3 bases read: TGTGCCTGGAGTTTTACTGGGGGGGCCTAT. The chain uses TRBV31 and TRBJ2-7; TRBD2 matches at 10 bases. The read ends 4 residues before the CDR3 terminus; that terminus is restored from the germline J gene. Trimming at V came to 2 bases and at J to 2 bases, leaving 3 bases not matched to a gene. CDR1 and CDR2 from the germline V gene are GKSSPN and SITVG. This CDR3 region has 14 residues.

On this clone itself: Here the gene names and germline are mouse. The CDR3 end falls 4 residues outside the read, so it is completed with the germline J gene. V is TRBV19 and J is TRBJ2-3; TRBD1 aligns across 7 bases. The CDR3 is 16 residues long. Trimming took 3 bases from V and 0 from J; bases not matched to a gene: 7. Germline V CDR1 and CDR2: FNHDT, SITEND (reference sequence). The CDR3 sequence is CASSTGQSPSAETLYF. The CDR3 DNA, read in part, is TGTGCCAGCAGTACGGGACAGTCTCCTAGTGCAGAA.

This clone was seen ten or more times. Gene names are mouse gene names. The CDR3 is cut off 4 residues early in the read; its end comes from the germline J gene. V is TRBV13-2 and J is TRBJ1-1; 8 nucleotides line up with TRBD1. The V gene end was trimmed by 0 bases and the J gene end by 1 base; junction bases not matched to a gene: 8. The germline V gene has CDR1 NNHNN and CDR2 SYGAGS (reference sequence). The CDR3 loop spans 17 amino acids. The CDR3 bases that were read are TGTGCCAGCGGTGATGCCCCCTGGACAGGGCTAAACACA. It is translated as CASGDAPWTGLNT. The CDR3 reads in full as CASGDAPWTGLNTEVFF.

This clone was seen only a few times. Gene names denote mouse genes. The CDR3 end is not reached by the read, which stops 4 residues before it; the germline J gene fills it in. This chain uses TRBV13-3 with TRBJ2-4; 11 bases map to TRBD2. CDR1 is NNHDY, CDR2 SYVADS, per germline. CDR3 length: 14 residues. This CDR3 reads CASSVGLGENTLYF. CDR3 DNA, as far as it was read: TGTGCCAGCAGTGTGGGACTGGGGGAAAAC.

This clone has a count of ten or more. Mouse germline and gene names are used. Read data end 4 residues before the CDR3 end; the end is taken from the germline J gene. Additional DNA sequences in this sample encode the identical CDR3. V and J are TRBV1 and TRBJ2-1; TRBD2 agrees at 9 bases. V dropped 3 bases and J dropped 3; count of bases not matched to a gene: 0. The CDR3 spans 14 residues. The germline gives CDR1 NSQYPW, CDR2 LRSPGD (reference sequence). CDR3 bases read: TGCACCTGCAGTGCGGACTGGGGCTATGCT. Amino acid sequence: CTCSADWGYA. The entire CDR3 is CTCSADWGYAEQFF.

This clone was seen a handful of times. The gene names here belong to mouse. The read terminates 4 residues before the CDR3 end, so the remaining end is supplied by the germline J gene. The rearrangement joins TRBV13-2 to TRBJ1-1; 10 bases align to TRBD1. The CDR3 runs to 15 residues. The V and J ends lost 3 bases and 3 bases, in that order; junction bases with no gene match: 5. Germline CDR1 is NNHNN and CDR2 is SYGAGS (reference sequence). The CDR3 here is CASGARGQGHTEVFF. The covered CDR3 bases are TGTGCCAGCGGTGCCCGGGGACAGGGGCACACA.

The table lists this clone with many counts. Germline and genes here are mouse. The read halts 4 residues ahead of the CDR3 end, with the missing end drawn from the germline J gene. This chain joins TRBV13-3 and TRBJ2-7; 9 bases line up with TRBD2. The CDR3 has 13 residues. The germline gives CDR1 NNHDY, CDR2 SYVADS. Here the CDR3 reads CASSAWGGYEQYF. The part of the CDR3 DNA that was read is TGTGCCAGCAGTGCCTGGGGGGGGTAT.

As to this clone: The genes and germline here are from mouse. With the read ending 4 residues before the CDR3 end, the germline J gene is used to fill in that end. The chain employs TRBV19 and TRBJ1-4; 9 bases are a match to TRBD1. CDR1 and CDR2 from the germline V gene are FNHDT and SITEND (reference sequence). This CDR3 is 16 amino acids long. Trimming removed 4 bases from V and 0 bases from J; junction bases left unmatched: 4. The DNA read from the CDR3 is TGTGCCAGCAGTCCGGGACAGGGATTTTCCAACGAA. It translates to CASSPGQGFSNE. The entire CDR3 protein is CASSPGQGFSNERLFF.

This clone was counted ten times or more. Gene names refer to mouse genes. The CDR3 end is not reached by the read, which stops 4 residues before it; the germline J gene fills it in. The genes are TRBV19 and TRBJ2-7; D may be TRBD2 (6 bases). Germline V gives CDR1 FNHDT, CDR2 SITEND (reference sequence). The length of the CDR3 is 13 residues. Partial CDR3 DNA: TGTGCCAGCAGTATAGGACTGGAGGAT. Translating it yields CASSIGLED. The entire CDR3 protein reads CASSIGLEDEQYF.

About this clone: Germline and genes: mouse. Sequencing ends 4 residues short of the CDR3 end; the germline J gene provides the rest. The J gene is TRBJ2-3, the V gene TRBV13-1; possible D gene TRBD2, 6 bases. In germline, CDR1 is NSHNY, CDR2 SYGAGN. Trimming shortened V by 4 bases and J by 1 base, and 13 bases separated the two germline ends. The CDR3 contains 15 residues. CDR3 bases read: TGTGCCAGCAGTCTCCTGGGGACTCGTGCAGAA. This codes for CASSLLGTRAE. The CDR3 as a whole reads CASSLLGTRAETLYF.

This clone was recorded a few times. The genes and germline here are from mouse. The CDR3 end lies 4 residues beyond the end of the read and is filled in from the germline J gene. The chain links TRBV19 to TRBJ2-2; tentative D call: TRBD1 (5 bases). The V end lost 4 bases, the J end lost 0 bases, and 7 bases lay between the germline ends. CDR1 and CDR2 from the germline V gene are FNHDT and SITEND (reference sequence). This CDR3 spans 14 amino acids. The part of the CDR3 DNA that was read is TGTGCCAGCAGTTGGACATCAAACACCGGG. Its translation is CASSWTSNTG. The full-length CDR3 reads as CASSWTSNTGQLYF.

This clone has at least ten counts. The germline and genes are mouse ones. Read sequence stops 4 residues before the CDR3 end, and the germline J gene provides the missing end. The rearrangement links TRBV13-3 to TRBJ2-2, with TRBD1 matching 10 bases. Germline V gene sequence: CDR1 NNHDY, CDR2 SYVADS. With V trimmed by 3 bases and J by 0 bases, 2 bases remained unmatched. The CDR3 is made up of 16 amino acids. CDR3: CASSGDRGANTGQLYF. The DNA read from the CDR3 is TGTGCCAGCAGTGGGGACAGGGGAGCAAACACCGGG.

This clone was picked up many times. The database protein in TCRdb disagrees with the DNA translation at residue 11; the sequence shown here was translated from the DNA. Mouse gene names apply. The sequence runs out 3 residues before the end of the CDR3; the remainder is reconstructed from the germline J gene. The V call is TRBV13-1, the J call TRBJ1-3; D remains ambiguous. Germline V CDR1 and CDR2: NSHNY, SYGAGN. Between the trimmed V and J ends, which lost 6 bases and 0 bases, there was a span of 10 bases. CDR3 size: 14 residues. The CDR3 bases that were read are TGTGCCAGCACCCAGCCTAATTCTGGAAATACG. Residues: CASTQPNSGNT. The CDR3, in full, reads CASTQPNSGNTLYF.

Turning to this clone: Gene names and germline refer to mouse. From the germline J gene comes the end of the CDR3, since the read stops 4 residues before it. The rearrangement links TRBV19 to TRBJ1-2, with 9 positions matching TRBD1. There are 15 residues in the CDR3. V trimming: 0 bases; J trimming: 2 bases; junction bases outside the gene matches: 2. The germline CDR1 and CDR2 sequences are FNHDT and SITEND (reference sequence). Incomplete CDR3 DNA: TGTGCCAGCAGTATAGGGGGGACAGGGAACTCC. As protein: CASSIGGTGNS. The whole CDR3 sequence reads CASSIGGTGNSDYTF.

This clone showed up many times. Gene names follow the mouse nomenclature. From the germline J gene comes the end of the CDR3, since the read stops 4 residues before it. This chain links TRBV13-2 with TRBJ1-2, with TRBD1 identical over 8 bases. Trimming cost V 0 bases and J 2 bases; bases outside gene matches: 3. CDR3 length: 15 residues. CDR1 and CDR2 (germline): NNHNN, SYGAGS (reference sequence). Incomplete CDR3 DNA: TGTGCCAGCGGTGATGCTCGGACAGGGAACTCC. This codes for CASGDARTGNS. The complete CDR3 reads CASGDARTGNSDYTF.

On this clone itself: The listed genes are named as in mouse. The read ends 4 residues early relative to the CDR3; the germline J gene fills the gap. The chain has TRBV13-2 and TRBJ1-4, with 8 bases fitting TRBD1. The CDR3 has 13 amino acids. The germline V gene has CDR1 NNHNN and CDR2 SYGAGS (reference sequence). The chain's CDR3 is CASGDRVGERLFF. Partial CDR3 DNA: TGTGCCAGCGGGGACAGGGTCGGCGAA.

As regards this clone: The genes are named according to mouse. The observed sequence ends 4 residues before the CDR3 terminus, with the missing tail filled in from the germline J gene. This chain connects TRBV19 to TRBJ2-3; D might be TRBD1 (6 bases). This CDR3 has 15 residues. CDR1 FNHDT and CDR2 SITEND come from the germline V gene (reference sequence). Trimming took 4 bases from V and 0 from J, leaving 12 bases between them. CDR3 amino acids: CASSLTGSSAETLYF. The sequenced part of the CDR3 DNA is TGTGCCAGCAGTCTAACAGGGTCTAGTGCAGAA.

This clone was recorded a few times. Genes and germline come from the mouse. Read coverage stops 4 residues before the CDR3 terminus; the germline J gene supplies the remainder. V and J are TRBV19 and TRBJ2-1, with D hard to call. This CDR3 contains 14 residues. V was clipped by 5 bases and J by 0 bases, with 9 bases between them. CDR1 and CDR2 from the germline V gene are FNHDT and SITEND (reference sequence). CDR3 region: CASSSSHNYAEQFF. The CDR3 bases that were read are TGTGCCAGCAGCTCCAGTCATAACTATGCT. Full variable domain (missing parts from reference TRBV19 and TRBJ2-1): GGIITQTPKFLIGQEGQKLTLKCQQNFNHDTMYWYRQDSGKGLRLIYYSITENDLQKGDLSEGYDASREKKSSFSLTVTSAQKNEMAVFLCASSSSHNYAEQFFGPGTRLTVL.

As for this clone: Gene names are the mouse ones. CDR3 DNA, as far as it was read: TGTGCCAGCAGTCTGGGGGGGCGCGACCAAGAC. Amino acids: CASSLGGRDQD. The CDR3 as a whole reads CASSLGGRDQDTQYF. This chain joins TRBV19 and TRBJ2-5, with TRBD2 identical over 10 bases. The read terminates 4 residues before the CDR3 end, so the remaining end is supplied by the germline J gene. This CDR3 is built from 15 residues. Germline CDR1 FNHDT, CDR2 SITEND (reference sequence). V shed 4 bases, J shed 1 base, and the junction held 3 bases outside the gene matches.

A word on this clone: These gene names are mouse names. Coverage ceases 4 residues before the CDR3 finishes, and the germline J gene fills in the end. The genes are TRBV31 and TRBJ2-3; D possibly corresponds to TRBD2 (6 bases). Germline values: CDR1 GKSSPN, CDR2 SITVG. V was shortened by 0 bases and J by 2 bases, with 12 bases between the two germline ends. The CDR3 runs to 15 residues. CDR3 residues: CAWSLRWGDAETLYF. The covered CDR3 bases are TGTGCCTGGAGTCTACGCTGGGGTGATGCAGAA.

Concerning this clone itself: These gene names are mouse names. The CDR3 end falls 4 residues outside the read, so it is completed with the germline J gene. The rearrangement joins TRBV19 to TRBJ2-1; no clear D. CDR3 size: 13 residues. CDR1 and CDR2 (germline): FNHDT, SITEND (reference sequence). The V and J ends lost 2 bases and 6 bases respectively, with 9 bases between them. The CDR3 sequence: CASSITESAEQFF. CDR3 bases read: TGTGCCAGCAGTATTACAGAAAGTGCT.